The clone carrying this TCR beta chain showed up just once. Per the germline V gene, CDR1 is MDHEN and CDR2 is SYDVKM. There are 16 residues in the CDR3. J gave up 6 bases and V 6 bases, and 11 bases lay outside the gene matches. The protocol was immunoSEQ multiplex PCR, while the TCRdb copy is restricted to in-frame clones and leaves out a portion. The sample holds about 150,000 clones, around 88% seen once. The source of the sample is a study of T cell responses to AZD1222 COVID-19 vaccine. The receptor was derived from an adult in good health. The gene calls are TRBV28 and TRBJ2-7, with 13 bases aligning to TRBD2. The source material was peripheral blood, sampled on day 0 of MenACWY control vaccination. CDR3 DNA: TGTGCCAGCAGCCAACCCCCGGGACTAGCGGGATCCGAGCAGTACTTC. Translated, it gives CASSQPPGLAGSEQYF.